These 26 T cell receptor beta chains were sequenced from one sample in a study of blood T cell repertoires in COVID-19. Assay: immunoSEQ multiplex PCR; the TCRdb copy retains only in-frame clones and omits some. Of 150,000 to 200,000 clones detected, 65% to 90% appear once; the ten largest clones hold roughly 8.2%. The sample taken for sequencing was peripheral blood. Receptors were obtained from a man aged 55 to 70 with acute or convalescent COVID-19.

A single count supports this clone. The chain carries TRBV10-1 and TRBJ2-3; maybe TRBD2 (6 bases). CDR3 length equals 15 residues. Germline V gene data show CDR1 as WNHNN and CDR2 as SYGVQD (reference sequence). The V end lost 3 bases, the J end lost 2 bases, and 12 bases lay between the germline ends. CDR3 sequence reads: CASSDGGTTTDTQYF. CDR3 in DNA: TGCGCCAGCAGTGATGGCGGGACCACCACAGATACGCAGTATTTT.

This chain's CDR3 is CASSQGASRELFF. The CDR3 DNA is TGCGCCAGCAGCCAGGGGGCCTCGAGGGAGCTGTTTTTT. V usage is TRBV4-1 and J usage is TRBJ2-2; D may be TRBD1 (6 bases). The CDR3 runs to 13 residues. V was cut by 3 bases and J by 9 bases, with 11 bases left in between. From germline, CDR1 is MGHRA and CDR2 YSYEKL.

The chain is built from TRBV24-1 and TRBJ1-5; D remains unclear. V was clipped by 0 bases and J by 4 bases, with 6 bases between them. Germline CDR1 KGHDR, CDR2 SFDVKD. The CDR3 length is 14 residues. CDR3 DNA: TGTGCCACCAGTGATTTGGGCGGAAATCAGCCCCAGCATTTT. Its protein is CATSDLGGNQPQHF.

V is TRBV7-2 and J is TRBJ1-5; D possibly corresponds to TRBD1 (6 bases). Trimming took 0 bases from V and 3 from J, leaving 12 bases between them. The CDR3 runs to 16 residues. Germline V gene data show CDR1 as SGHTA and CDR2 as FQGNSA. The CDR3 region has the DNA TGTGCCAGCAGCTTAGCGTTGAGGACAGACAATCAGCCCCAGCATTTT. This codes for CASSLALRTDNQPQHF. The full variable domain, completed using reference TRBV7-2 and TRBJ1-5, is GAGVSQSPSNKVTEKGKDVELRCDPISGHTALYWYRQSLGQGLEFLIYFQGNSAPDKSGLPSDRFSAERTGGSVSTLTIQRTQQEDSAVYLCASSLALRTDNQPQHFGDGTRLSIL.

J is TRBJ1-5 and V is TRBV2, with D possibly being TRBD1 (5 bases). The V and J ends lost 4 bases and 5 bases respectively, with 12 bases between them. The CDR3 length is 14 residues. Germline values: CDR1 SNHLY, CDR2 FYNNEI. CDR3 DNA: TGTGCCAGCAGTGCGTGGGGGAGGGATCAGCCCCAGCATTTT. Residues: CASSAWGRDQPQHF. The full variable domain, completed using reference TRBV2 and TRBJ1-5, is EPEVTQTPSHQVTQMGQEVILRCVPISNHLYFYWYRQILGQKVEFLVSFYNNEISEKSEIFDDQFSVERPDGSNFTLKIRSTKLEDSAMYFCASSAWGRDQPQHFGDGTRLSIL.

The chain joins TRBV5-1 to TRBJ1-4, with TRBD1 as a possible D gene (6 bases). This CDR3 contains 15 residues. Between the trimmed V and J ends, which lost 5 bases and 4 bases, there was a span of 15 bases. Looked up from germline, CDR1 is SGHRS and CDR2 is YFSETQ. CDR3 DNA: TGCGCCAGCAGGTGGTCGACAGGACGTAATGAAAAACTGTTTTTT. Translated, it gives CASRWSTGRNEKLFF.

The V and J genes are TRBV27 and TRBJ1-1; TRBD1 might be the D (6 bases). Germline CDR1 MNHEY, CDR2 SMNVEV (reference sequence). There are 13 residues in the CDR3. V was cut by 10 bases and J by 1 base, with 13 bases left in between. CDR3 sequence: CATGGASNTEAFF. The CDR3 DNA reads TGTGCCACCGGGGGGGCCTCGAACACTGAAGCTTTCTTT.

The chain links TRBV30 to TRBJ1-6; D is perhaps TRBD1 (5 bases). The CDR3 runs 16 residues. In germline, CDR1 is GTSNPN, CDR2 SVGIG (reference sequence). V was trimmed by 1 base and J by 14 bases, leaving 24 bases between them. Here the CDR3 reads CAWSDPLAGRGFTLHF. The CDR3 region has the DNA TGTGCCTGGAGTGACCCTCTGGCAGGAAGGGGATTCACCCTCCACTTT.

CDR3: CASSVRGMNTEAFF. For the CDR3, the DNA is TGTGCCAGTAGTGTCAGGGGAATGAACACTGAAGCTTTCTTT. The chain uses TRBV19 and TRBJ1-1, with TRBD1 as a possible D gene (6 bases). The CDR3 runs to 14 residues. Germline V gene lookup returns CDR1 LNHDA and CDR2 SQIVND (reference sequence). Trimming stripped 5 bases from V and 0 bases from J, with 10 bases between.

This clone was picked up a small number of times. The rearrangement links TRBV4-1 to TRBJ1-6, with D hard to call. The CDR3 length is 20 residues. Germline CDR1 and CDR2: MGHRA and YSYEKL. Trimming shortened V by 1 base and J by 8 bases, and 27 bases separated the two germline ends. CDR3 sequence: CASSQGPLRQNAMQDSPLHF. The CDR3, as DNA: TGCGCCAGCAGCCAAGGCCCCCTAAGACAAAATGCCATGCAGGATTCACCCCTCCACTTT.

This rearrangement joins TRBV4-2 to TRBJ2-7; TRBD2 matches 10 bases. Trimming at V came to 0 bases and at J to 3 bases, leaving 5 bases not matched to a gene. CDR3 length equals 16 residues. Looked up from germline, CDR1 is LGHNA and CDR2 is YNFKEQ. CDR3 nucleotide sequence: TGTGCCAGCAGCCAAGATAATAGCGGGAGGCTCTACGAGCAGTACTTC. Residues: CASSQDNSGRLYEQYF.

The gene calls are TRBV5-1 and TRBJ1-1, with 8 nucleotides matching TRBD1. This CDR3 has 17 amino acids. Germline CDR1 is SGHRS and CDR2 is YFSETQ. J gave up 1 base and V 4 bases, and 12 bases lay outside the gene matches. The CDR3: CASSEGQARIENTEAFF. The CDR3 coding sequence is TGCGCCAGCAGCGAGGGACAGGCTAGGATCGAGAACACTGAAGCTTTCTTT.

CDR3 loop: CAISESAETSTDTQYF. For the CDR3, the DNA is TGTGCCATCAGTGAGTCGGCGGAAACTAGCACAGATACGCAGTATTTT. The V gene is TRBV10-3, the J gene TRBJ2-3, with D unresolved. V lost 0 bases to trimming and J lost 0 bases, with 10 bases between them. The CDR3 extends over 16 amino acids. Germline values: CDR1 ENHRY, CDR2 SYGVKD.

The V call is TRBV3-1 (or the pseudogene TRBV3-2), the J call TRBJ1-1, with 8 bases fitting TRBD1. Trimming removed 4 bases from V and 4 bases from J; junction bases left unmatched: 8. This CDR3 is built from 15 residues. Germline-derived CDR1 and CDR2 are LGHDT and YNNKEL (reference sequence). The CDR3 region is CASSPRDRQSTEAFF. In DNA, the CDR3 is TGTGCCAGCAGCCCGAGGGACAGGCAGAGCACTGAAGCTTTCTTT.

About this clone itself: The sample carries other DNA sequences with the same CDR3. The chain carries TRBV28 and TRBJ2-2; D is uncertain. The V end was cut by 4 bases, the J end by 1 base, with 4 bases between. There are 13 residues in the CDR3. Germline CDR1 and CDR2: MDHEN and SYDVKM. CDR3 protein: CASSSRNTGELFF. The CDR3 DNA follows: TGTGCCAGCAGTTCGAGGAACACCGGGGAGCTGTTTTTT. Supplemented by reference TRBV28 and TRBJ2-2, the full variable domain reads DVKVTQSSRYLVKRTGEKVFLECVQDMDHENMFWYRQDPGLGLRLIYFSYDVKMKEKGDIPEGYSVSREKKERFSLILESASTNQTSMYLCASSSRNTGELFFGEGSRLTVL.

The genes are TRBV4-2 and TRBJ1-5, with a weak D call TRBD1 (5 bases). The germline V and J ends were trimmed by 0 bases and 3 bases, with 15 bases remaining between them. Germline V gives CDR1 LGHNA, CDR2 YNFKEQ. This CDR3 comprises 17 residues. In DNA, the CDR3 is TGTGCCAGCAGCCAAGACATTAGAGGGGACTCCAATCAGCCCCAGCATTTT. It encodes CASSQDIRGDSNQPQHF.

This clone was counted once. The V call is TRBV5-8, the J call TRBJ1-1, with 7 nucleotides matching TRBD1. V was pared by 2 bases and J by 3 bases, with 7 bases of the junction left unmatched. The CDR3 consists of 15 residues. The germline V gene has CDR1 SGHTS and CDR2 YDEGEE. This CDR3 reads CASSLGDRADTEAFF. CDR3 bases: TGTGCCAGCAGCTTAGGTGACAGGGCGGACACTGAAGCTTTCTTT.

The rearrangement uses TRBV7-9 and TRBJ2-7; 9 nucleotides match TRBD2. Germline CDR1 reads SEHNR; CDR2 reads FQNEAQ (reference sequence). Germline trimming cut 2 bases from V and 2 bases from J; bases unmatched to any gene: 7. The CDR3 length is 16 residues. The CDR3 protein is CASSLSTGLATYEQYF. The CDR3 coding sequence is TGTGCCAGCAGCTTAAGTACCGGACTAGCGACCTACGAGCAGTACTTC.

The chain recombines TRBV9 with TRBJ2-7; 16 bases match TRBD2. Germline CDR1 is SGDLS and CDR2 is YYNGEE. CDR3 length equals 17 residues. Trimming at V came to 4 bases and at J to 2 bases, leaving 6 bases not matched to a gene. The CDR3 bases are TGTGCCAGCAGCAAGGGACTAGCGGGAGGGAATCCCTACGAGCAGTACTTC. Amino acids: CASSKGLAGGNPYEQYF.

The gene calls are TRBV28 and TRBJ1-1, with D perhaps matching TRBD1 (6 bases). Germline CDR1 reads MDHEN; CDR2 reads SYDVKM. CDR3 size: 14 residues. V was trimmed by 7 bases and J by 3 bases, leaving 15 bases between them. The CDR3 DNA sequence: TGTGCCAGCACCCTCGGCGGACAGTACACTGAAGCTTTCTTT. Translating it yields CASTLGGQYTEAFF.

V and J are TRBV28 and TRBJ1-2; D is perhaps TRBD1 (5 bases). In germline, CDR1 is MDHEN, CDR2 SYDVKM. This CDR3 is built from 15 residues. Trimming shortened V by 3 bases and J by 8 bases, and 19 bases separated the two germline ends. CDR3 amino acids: CASSLPWQGEVGYTF. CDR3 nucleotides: TGTGCCAGCAGTTTGCCTTGGCAAGGGGAAGTCGGCTACACCTTC.

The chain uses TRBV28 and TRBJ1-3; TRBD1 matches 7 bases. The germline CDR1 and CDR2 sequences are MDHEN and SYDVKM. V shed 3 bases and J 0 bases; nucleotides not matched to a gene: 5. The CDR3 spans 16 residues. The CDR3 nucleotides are TGTGCCAGCAGTTTCAGACAGGGCCTCTCTGGAAACACCATATATTTT. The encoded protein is CASSFRQGLSGNTIYF.

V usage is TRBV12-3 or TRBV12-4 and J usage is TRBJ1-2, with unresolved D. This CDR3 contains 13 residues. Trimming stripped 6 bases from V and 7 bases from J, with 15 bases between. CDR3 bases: TGTGCCAGCAGATCTGGACTGCCGCGTGGCTACACCTTC. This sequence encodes CASRSGLPRGYTF.

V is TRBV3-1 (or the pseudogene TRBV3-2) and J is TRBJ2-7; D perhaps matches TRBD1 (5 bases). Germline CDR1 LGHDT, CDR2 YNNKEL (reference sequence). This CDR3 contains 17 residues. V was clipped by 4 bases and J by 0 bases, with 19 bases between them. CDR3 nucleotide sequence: TGTGCCAGCAGCCTCCGTTGGGGCAGAGCGAGCTCCTACGAGCAGTACTTC. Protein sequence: CASSLRWGRASSYEQYF.

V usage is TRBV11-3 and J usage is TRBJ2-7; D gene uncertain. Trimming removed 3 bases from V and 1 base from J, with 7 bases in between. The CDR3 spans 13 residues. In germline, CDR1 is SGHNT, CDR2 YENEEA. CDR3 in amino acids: CASSFGLSYEQYF. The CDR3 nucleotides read TGTGCCAGCAGCTTCGGTCTTTCCTACGAGCAGTACTTC.

The CDR3 reads CASSGQGWRDTQYF. The CDR3 DNA sequence: TGCGCCAGCAGCGGGCAGGGGTGGCGGGATACGCAGTATTTT. The chain joins TRBV5-1 to TRBJ2-3; a possible D gene is TRBD1 (6 bases). This CDR3 is 14 amino acids long. CDR1 is SGHRS, CDR2 YFSETQ, per germline. Trimming removed 4 bases from V and 6 bases from J, with 15 bases in between.